The entry below gives a single T cell receptor (beta chain) sequence along with its context. The antigen is unknown. This entry comes from a study of graft-versus-host responses after intestinal transplantation. The protocol was immunoSEQ multiplex PCR, while the TCRdb copy is restricted to in-frame clones and leaves out a portion. Of about 120,000 clones in the sample, over 80% were seen once. CDR1 is DFQATT and CDR2 is SNEGSKA in the germline V gene (reference sequence). Trimming cost V 4 bases and J 3 bases, with 5 bases left between them. CDR3 length equals 11 residues. The specimen was unstimulated CD4+ T cells sorted from spleen or lymph node cells, collected before intestinal transplant. The rearrangement uses TRBV20-1 and TRBJ2-3; no firm D call. This clonotype was sampled from a human donor who received an intestinal transplant. CDR3 sequence reads: CSATYTDTQYF. In nucleotides, the CDR3 is TGCAGTGCTACCTATACAGATACGCAGTATTTT.